A selection of T cell receptor beta chains follows, all from one sample in a study of T-cell memory formation after mild COVID-19. TCRdb re-called the 5' RACE reads through MiXCR, storing one row per CDR3 protein. Among some 150,000 distinct CDR3 sequences listed, about 5.5% were seen once. Sequenced input: PBMCs or a T cell subset sorted from them (not recorded which). The source is an adult woman who had mild COVID-19 (a few samples of this study predate the infection). Cell type and time point are not known. CDR3s include the opening cysteine and the closing phenylalanine or tryptophan. A D gene is named only where the DNA matches it firmly. Only part of the rows carry a size: once, few, many, or a class if the clone is expanded.

>.|TRBV7-9|TRBJ1-3|few
TGTGCCAGCAGCTTAGTTCTGGGCTGGTCTGGAAACACCATATATTTT
CASSLVLGWSGNTIYF
>.|TRBV6-1|TRBJ1-5|.
TGTGCCACCCGTTCGGGGGGCAATCAGCCCCAGCATTTT
CATRSGGNQPQHF
>.|TRBV20-1|TRBJ1-1|many
TGCAGTGCTAGAGCCCCAGGGCTGAACACTGAAGCTTTCTTT
CSARAPGLNTEAFF
>.|TRBV12-2|TRBJ2-7|many
TGTGCAAGTCGCTTAGCGCGGTTCGAGCGGGAAAGCTCCTACGAGCAGTACTTC
CASRLARFERESSYEQYF
>TRBD2|TRBV20-1|TRBJ2-1|many
TGCAGTGCTAAAGTTGGCGGGAGACTTAATGAGCAGTTCTTC
CSAKVGGRLNEQFF
>TRBD1|TRBV10-3|TRBJ2-3|.
TGTGCCATCAGCCCTACAGGGGACACGCAGTATTTT
CAISPTGDTQYF
>.|TRBV7-2|TRBJ2-1|few
TGTGCCAGCAGCTTAGAACGAACAAAGTTCTTC
CASSLERTKFF
>.|TRBV18|TRBJ1-4|many
TGTGCCAGCTCACCAAATCTGCAGCCGGGGGTTGAAAAACTGTTTTTT
CASSPNLQPGVEKLFF
>TRBD2|TRBV11-2|TRBJ2-3|few
TGTGCCAGCAGCTTAGCGGGAAGAGCGGGATCCACAGATACGCAGTATTTT
CASSLAGRAGSTDTQYF
>TRBD2|TRBV4-3|TRBJ2-6|.
TGCGCCAGCAGCCAAGATGGGACTAGCTCTGGGGCCAACGTCCTGACTTTC
CASSQDGTSSGANVLTF
>.|TRBV5-6|TRBJ2-5|few
TGTGCCAGCAGCACCGGACAGTTACAAGAGACCCAGTACTTC
CASSTGQLQETQYF
>TRBD2|TRBV9|TRBJ2-7|.
TGTGCCAGCAGCGTAGGGCTAGCGGGGGGCCCATCCTACGAGCAGTACTTC
CASSVGLAGGPSYEQYF
>TRBD1|TRBV6-6|TRBJ1-1|few
TGTGCCAGCAGTTACTCAGGGGGCTACACTGAAGCTTTCTTT
CASSYSGGYTEAFF
>.|TRBV4-3|TRBJ2-3|.
TGCGCCAGCAGCCACGGGGGGCGACAGTTTCGCACAGATACGCAGTATTTT
CASSHGGRQFRTDTQYF
>.|TRBV25-1|TRBJ2-3|.
TGTGCCAGCAGTGAATATAGGGCAGGCGTGGATACGCAGTATTTT
CASSEYRAGVDTQYF
>.|TRBV12-3/TRBV12-4|TRBJ2-3|many
TGTGCCAGCAGTTCCGACTTCAGGGGGAGGACAGATACGCAGTATTTT
CASSSDFRGRTDTQYF
>.|TRBV6-5|TRBJ2-7|many
TGTGCCAGCAGTTACGCGACAGCCCCCTACGAGCAGTACTTC
CASSYATAPYEQYF
>TRBD2|TRBV29-1|TRBJ2-1|once
TGCAGCGTTGCGGGGACTAGCGGGAGTGTCTACAATGATCAGTTCTTC
CSVAGTSGSVYNDQFF
>.|TRBV11-1|TRBJ1-1|many
TGTGCCAGCAGCGTTAACAGAGGACGGTTCACTGAAGCTTTCTTT
CASSVNRGRFTEAFF
>TRBD1|TRBV4-2|TRBJ2-3|.
TGTGCCAGCAGCCACATGGGGACAGGGCGGGGAGTAAGGAAGGTAGATACGCAGTATTTT
CASSHMGTGRGVRKVDTQYF
>TRBD2|TRBV18|TRBJ2-5|few
TGTGCCAGCTCACCGGGGACTAGCGTACAAGAGACCCAGTACTTC
CASSPGTSVQETQYF
>TRBD2|TRBV12-3/TRBV12-4|TRBJ2-3|.
TGTGCCAGCAGACCTTTGACTAGCGGGGGAAGCACAGATACGCAGTATTTT
CASRPLTSGGSTDTQYF
>.|TRBV5-1|TRBJ1-1|few
TGCGCCAGCAGCTTGATGCCCGGGGGGTTTCCGAACACTGAAGCTTTCTTT
CASSLMPGGFPNTEAFF
>.|TRBV7-2|TRBJ2-7|.
TGTGCCAGCAGCTCCCAGACGCTTCCCGAGCAGTACTTC
CASSSQTLPEQYF
>.|TRBV15|TRBJ1-5|.
TGTGCCACCAGCTCACAGGGTAGCGATCAGCCCCAGCATTTT
CATSSQGSDQPQHF
>TRBD1|TRBV5-1|TRBJ2-5|.
TGCGCCAGCAGCTGGGCACAGGGGTTGGGGGAGACCCAGTACTTC
CASSWAQGLGETQYF
>.|TRBV11-1|TRBJ2-3|.
TGTGCCAGCAGCTTACAGACGGCCACAGATACGCAGTATTTT
CASSLQTATDTQYF
>TRBD2|TRBV20-1|TRBJ2-1|many
TGCAGTGCTGGACCTAGCGGGAGGCTATCCTACAATGAGCAGTTCTTC
CSAGPSGRLSYNEQFF
>.|TRBV18|TRBJ2-7|many
TGTGCCAGCTCACCCCCCGGGACACCCCCCTACGAGCAGTACTTC
CASSPPGTPPYEQYF
>TRBD2|TRBV5-1|TRBJ2-5|many
TGCGCCAGCAGCTGGGGTCGGGGGGAAGAGACCCAGTACTTC
CASSWGRGEETQYF
>TRBD1|TRBV6-6|TRBJ2-7|.
TGTGCCAGCAGGGGGGGACAGGGTGTAACCGAGCAGTACTTC
CASRGGQGVTEQYF
>TRBD2|TRBV3-1|TRBJ2-6|few
TGTGCCAGCAGCCAAAGGTTTGGCGGGAGGGCGGCCGGGGCCAACGTCCTGACTTTC
CASSQRFGGRAAGANVLTF
>TRBD2|TRBV9|TRBJ2-7|.
TGTGCCAGCAGCCCACCCCAGGCTAGCGGAATCTACGAGCAGTACTTC
CASSPPQASGIYEQYF
>.|TRBV2|TRBJ1-1|few
TGTGCCAGCAAGTATTATACAAGTAATGAAGCTTTCTTT
CASKYYTSNEAFF
>TRBD2|TRBV7-9|TRBJ2-2|many
TGTGCCAGCAGCGCCGTCGCGGGGGCGAACACCGGGGAGCTGTTTTTT
CASSAVAGANTGELFF
>TRBD1|TRBV11-2|TRBJ2-2|many
TGTGCCAGCAGCCTACAGGGGGCAAACACCGGGGAGCTGTTTTTT
CASSLQGANTGELFF
>TRBD2|TRBV5-1|TRBJ2-2|few
TGCGCCAGCAGCCTGTGGGGGACTAGCGGGACAAACACCGGGGAGCTGTTTTTT
CASSLWGTSGTNTGELFF
>.|TRBV7-9|TRBJ1-4|many
TGTGCCAGCAGCCCCCAAACCCGGGAAAAAGTAGAAAAACTGTTTTTT
CASSPQTREKVEKLFF
>.|TRBV5-5|TRBJ1-2|few
TGTGCCAGCAGCTTTGCCTCTCCTGGGGGCTACACCTTC
CASSFASPGGYTF
>TRBD1|TRBV5-1|TRBJ2-7|many
TGCGCCAGCAGCTCCGCGGCACAGGGGCTCTCCTACGAGCAGTACTTC
CASSSAAQGLSYEQYF
>TRBD2|TRBV7-2|TRBJ2-3|many
TGTGCCAGCAGCTTAGCGGCTAGCGGGAGGCCCACAGATACGCAGTATTTT
CASSLAASGRPTDTQYF
>.|TRBV5-1|TRBJ2-5|few
TGCGCCAGCAGCTTGATCCAAGAGACCCAGTACTTC
CASSLIQETQYF
>.|TRBV24-1|TRBJ1-2|few
TGTGCCACCAGTGACCCGGACAGTAACTATGGCTACACCTTC
CATSDPDSNYGYTF
>TRBD2|TRBV12-3/TRBV12-4|TRBJ2-1|few
TGTGCCAGCGGGAGGGGCACTTACAATGAGCAGTTCTTC
CASGRGTYNEQFF
>TRBD2|TRBV10-3|TRBJ2-1|many
TGTGCCATCAGCGGACTAGCGGGAGGTCCATACAATGAGCAGTTCTTC
CAISGLAGGPYNEQFF
>TRBD1|TRBV24-1|TRBJ2-5|few
TGTGCCACAACCCCCGTTGACAGGGACCAAGAGACCCAGTACTTC
CATTPVDRDQETQYF